This T cell receptor (beta chain) came from a study of identical twins. General study findings and limits: Cord blood beta clonotypes that were abundant carried fewer insertions, and memory repertoires showed no such trend.

This clonotype occurred many times. What it recognizes is unknown. There are 12 residues in the CDR3. Trimming removed 7 bases from V and 7 bases from J, with 14 bases in between. TCRdb called the 5' RACE reads again in MiXCR, with one record for every CDR3 protein. The table has about 700,000 distinct CDR3 sequences, around 8.6% seen once; the top ten hold about 0.98%. Another study also made use of these data, one on yellow fever vaccine responses in identical twins.

Sequencing used PBMCs. This TCR came from a woman between 18 and 29 years old in good health. The V and J genes are TRBV12-3 or TRBV12-4 and TRBJ2-7, with D possibly matching TRBD2 (6 bases). The CDR3 DNA is TGTGCCAGCACTCTGGCGGGGATGGAGCAGTACTTC. It is translated as CASTLAGMEQYF.